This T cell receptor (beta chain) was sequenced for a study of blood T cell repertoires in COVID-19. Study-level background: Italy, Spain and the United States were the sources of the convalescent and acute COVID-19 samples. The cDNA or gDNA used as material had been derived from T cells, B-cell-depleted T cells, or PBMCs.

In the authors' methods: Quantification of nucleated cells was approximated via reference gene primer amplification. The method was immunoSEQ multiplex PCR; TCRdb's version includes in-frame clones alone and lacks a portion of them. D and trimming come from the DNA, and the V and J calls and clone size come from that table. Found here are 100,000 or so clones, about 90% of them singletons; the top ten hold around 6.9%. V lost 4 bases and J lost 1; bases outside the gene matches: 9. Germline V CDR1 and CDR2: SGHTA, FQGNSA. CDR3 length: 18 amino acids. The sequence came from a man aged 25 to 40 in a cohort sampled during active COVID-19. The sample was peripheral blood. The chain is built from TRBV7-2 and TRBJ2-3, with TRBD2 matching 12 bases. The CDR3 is CASSSRSRTSGGTDTQYF. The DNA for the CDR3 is TGTGCCAGCAGCTCCCGCAGCCGGACTAGCGGGGGCACAGATACGCAGTATTTT.